The 17 T cell receptor beta chains below were found in one sample sequenced in a study of blood T cell repertoires in COVID-19. Some clones are missing from TCRdb's copy, which holds only in-frame ones; the method was immunoSEQ multiplex PCR. The sample carries about 320,000 clones, about nine tenths recorded once. Sequencing was done on a sample of PBMCs or T cells enriched from blood (not recorded which). These receptor sequences come from a woman aged 18-29 years who had recovered from COVID-19.

This chain connects TRBV6-1 to TRBJ2-3; D not resolved. Per germline, CDR1 MNHNS and CDR2 SASEGT. V dropped 2 bases and J dropped 5 bases, with 8 bases sitting between them. The CDR3 loop spans 13 amino acids. The CDR3 DNA reads TGTGCCAGCAGTGAATTCACACAAGATACGCAGTATTTT. Its translation: CASSEFTQDTQYF.

The chain couples TRBV5-1 to TRBJ2-1; 11 bases are a match to TRBD1. Germline V lookup: CDR1 SGHRS, CDR2 YFSETQ. This CDR3 is built from 15 residues. V shed 4 bases and J 10 bases; nucleotides not matched to a gene: 10. The CDR3 sequence is CASSTPGQGGLEQFF. The CDR3 DNA is TGCGCCAGCAGCACCCCGGGACAGGGGGGATTAGAGCAGTTCTTC.

The chain couples TRBV5-1 to TRBJ1-2; TRBD1 aligns across 9 bases. The CDR3 is made up of 14 amino acids. The V segment lost 3 bases and the J segment 5 bases; nucleotides outside the gene matches: 5. The V gene's germline CDR1 is SGHRS and CDR2 YFSETQ. In DNA, the CDR3 is TGCGCCAGCAGCTCACAGGGGGCGCGGTATGGCTACACCTTC. Translated: CASSSQGARYGYTF.

This sequence joins TRBV30 and TRBJ1-4; the D gene is possibly TRBD1 (5 bases). There are 13 residues in the CDR3. Germline CDR1 reads GTSNPN; CDR2 reads SVGIG (reference sequence). Trimming took off 1 base at V and 5 bases at J, with 8 bases between the two ends. This CDR3 reads CAWSADKNEKLFF. The CDR3 bases are TGTGCCTGGAGTGCGGACAAGAATGAAAAACTGTTTTTT.

V gene TRBV7-9 combines with J gene TRBJ1-2; the match to TRBD1 covers 10 bases. Per germline, CDR1 SEHNR and CDR2 FQNEAQ (reference sequence). V lost 5 bases, J lost 6 bases, and 12 bases stayed unmatched. CDR3 length equals 16 residues. The CDR3 here is CASSPPRTGGVDGYTF. CDR3 nucleotide sequence: TGTGCCAGCAGCCCTCCCCGGACAGGGGGTGTCGATGGCTACACCTTC.

The CDR3 spells CASSRTDRYHQETQYF. The CDR3 bases are TGTGCCAGCAGTAGAACCGACAGATACCACCAAGAGACCCAGTACTTC. The V and J genes are TRBV6-2 or TRBV6-3 and TRBJ2-5, with D perhaps matching TRBD1 (5 bases). V lost 5 bases and J lost 0, with 16 bases in between. Per germline, CDR1 MNHEY and CDR2 SVGEGT. The length of the CDR3 is 16 residues.

The chain uses TRBV28 and TRBJ1-4, with 8 positions matching TRBD1. CDR3 length: 15 amino acids. Trimming cost V 5 bases and J 8 bases; bases outside gene matches: 10. Germline V gene sequence: CDR1 MDHEN, CDR2 SYDVKM. CDR3 DNA sequence: TGTGCCAGCAGTGTACCCCAGGGGGCTGGGGAAAAACTGTTTTTT. As protein: CASSVPQGAGEKLFF. The variable domain in full, with the rest retrieved from reference TRBV28 and TRBJ1-4, is DVKVTQSSRYLVKRTGEKVFLECVQDMDHENMFWYRQDPGLGLRLIYFSYDVKMKEKGDIPEGYSVSREKKERFSLILESASTNQTSMYLCASSVPQGAGEKLFFGSGTQLSVL.

This rearrangement joins TRBV27 to TRBJ1-5, with 7 positions matching TRBD1. Germline assignment: CDR1 MNHEY and CDR2 SMNVEV (reference sequence). This CDR3 region has 14 residues. Trimming removed 3 bases from V and 3 bases from J; junction bases left unmatched: 2. For the CDR3, the DNA is TGTGCCAGCAGTTTGACAGGGTACAATCAGCCCCAGCATTTT. Translated: CASSLTGYNQPQHF.

This clone was detected once. The chain combines TRBV6-5 with TRBJ2-6; D gene ambiguous. Per the germline V gene, CDR1 is MNHEY and CDR2 is SVGAGI. Trimming stripped 6 bases from V and 1 base from J, with 4 bases between. The CDR3 has 13 residues. DNA for the CDR3: TGTGCCAGCAGCGGTTCTGGGGCCAACGTCCTGACTTTC. Translation gives CASSGSGANVLTF.

The chain links TRBV19 to TRBJ1-5; D is undetermined. This CDR3 spans 15 amino acids. The ends were cut back, 1 base at V and 4 bases at J, with 11 bases in the middle. Germline-derived CDR1 and CDR2 are LNHDA and SQIVND (reference sequence). For the CDR3, the DNA is TGTGCCAGTAGTATAGCGGGAGCCCGGAATCAGCCCCAGCATTTT. It specifies CASSIAGARNQPQHF.

The chain is built from TRBV5-5 and TRBJ2-1, with 8 bases fitting TRBD2. CDR1 is SGHKS and CDR2 is YYEKEE in the germline V gene (reference sequence). With 0 bases clipped from V and 7 bases from J, the junction kept 12 bases outside the gene matches. The CDR3 length is 17 residues. Here the CDR3 reads CASSLVASGPIGNEQFF. Here the CDR3 DNA reads TGTGCCAGCAGCTTGGTTGCTAGCGGGCCCATAGGTAATGAGCAGTTCTTC.

The genes are TRBV28 and TRBJ1-2, with D hard to call. Germline V gene data show CDR1 as MDHEN and CDR2 as SYDVKM. V lost 4 bases and J 3 bases, leaving 6 bases between the germline ends. The CDR3 covers 12 residues. CDR3 coding DNA: TGTGCCAGCAGTTCGAGGTACTATGGCTACACCTTC. Translating it yields CASSSRYYGYTF.

The chain has TRBV28 and TRBJ2-1, with TRBD2 identical over 7 bases. Germline V gives CDR1 MDHEN, CDR2 SYDVKM. This CDR3 contains 12 residues. Trimming removed 7 bases from V and 8 bases from J; junction bases left unmatched: 5. DNA for the CDR3: TGTGCCAGCAAATCGCGGGGGTATGAGCAGTTCTTC. Translation: CASKSRGYEQFF.

This rearrangement joins TRBV5-5 to TRBJ1-2; D not resolved. Deletions cut 0 bases from V and 2 bases from J, with 8 bases between. CDR1 is SGHKS, CDR2 YYEKEE, per germline (reference sequence). This CDR3 region has 14 residues. CDR3 residues: CASSLGQANYGYTF. CDR3 DNA: TGTGCCAGCAGCTTGGGACAAGCAAACTATGGCTACACCTTC.

V is TRBV4-3 and J is TRBJ2-3; 8 nucleotides align to TRBD2. This CDR3 spans 15 amino acids. The junction had 3 bases not matched to a gene; V was cut back by 4 bases and J by 0 bases. Germline V gene data show CDR1 as LGHNA and CDR2 as YSLEER. CDR3 protein: CASSRGGMSTDTQYF. The CDR3 DNA reads TGCGCCAGCAGCCGCGGGGGGATGAGCACAGATACGCAGTATTTT.

V gene TRBV7-3 combines with J gene TRBJ2-6, with 8 bases that match TRBD1. Germline V lookup: CDR1 SGHTA, CDR2 FQGTGA. The J segment lost 12 bases and the V segment lost 5 bases, leaving 12 bases of the junction unmatched. The CDR3 runs 15 residues. CDR3 DNA sequence: TGTGCCAGCAGCACCACAGGGGGACGCTCCAGCGTCCTGACTTTC. Protein: CASSTTGGRSSVLTF.

The V and J genes are TRBV27 and TRBJ1-2; TRBD1 aligns across 7 bases. This CDR3 comprises 12 residues. The V segment lost 3 bases and the J segment 7 bases; nucleotides outside the gene matches: 2. Looked up from germline, CDR1 is MNHEY and CDR2 is SMNVEV (reference sequence). The CDR3: CASSFDRVGYTF. The CDR3 region has the DNA TGTGCCAGCAGTTTCGACAGGGTTGGCTACACCTTC.